The 31 T cell receptor beta chains below all came from one sample that was sequenced in a study of blood T cells in healthy people across ages. It was with a sample-barcoded 5' primer and a J-beta primer mix that a second PCR of roughly 6 to 11 cycles was run. In TCRdb, the 5' RACE reads were re-called with MiXCR into one record per CDR3 protein. The sample yields about a million distinct CDR3 sequences, 51% seen once. The sequencing input was blood. These receptors came from a woman aged 60 to 75 in good health.

The table lists this clonotype with a few counts. The rearrangement joins TRBV7-9 to TRBJ2-3; D possibly corresponds to TRBD1 (5 bases). Trimming left V 5 bases short and J 2 bases short, with 11 bases between. Germline assignment: CDR1 SEHNR and CDR2 FQNEAQ (reference sequence). CDR3 length: 14 amino acids. CDR3 coding DNA: TGTGCCAGCAGCGCTCAGGGTTACACAGATACGCAGTATTTT. It is translated as CASSAQGYTDTQYF.

The V gene is TRBV7-2, the J gene TRBJ2-1; TRBD1 aligns across 11 bases. The V segment lost 4 bases and the J segment 5 bases; nucleotides outside the gene matches: 7. The V gene's germline CDR1 is SGHTA and CDR2 FQGNSA. This CDR3 has 16 residues. The CDR3 region is CASSSLGTGGDNEQFF. CDR3 in DNA: TGTGCCAGCAGCTCCCTCGGGACAGGGGGGGACAATGAGCAGTTCTTC.

The J gene is TRBJ2-7, the V gene TRBV5-1; 7 bases agree with TRBD1. Germline assignment: CDR1 SGHRS and CDR2 YFSETQ. This CDR3 has 16 residues. The junction had 8 bases not matched to a gene; V was cut back by 0 bases and J by 2 bases. The CDR3 sequence is CASSLGPGQSTYEQYF. The CDR3 region has the DNA TGCGCCAGCAGCTTGGGGCCGGGACAGAGCACCTACGAGCAGTACTTC.

This clonotype came up a few times. The chain recombines TRBV12-3 or TRBV12-4 with TRBJ1-2, with D unresolved. Trimming left V 6 bases short and J 6 bases short, with 11 bases between. CDR3 length: 12 amino acids. CDR3 nucleotide sequence: TGTGCCAGCAGGATCGGCTGGGATGGCTACACCTTC. This translates into CASRIGWDGYTF.

This clonotype was recorded at least ten times. This chain joins TRBV20-1 and TRBJ2-2; D gene ambiguous. CDR1 is DFQATT and CDR2 is SNEGSKA in the germline V gene (reference sequence). The CDR3 consists of 12 residues. The V gene lost 5 bases and the J gene lost 6 bases, with 10 bases spanning the gap. The CDR3 coding sequence is TGCAGTGCTCCGAATGAGGCCGGGGAGCTGTTTTTT. Protein product: CSAPNEAGELFF.

For the CDR3, the DNA is TGTGCCAGCAGGGGACTGTCCGGGGAGCTGTTTTTT. Amino acids: CASRGLSGELFF. This chain joins TRBV2 and TRBJ2-2, with a tentative D call TRBD2 (6 bases). Trimming took off 6 bases at V and 6 bases at J, with 8 bases between the two ends. There are 12 residues in the CDR3. Germline V CDR1 and CDR2: SNHLY, FYNNEI.

The table lists this clonotype with a few counts. Mismatch with germline at one junction end may stem from a read error. The gene calls are TRBV6-1 and TRBJ1-5; no firm D call. The CDR3 runs to 14 residues. Germline V gene lookup returns CDR1 MNHNS and CDR2 SASEGT. Here the CDR3 DNA reads TGTGCCAGTAGTGAACTCTTCGAGGATCAGCCCCAGCATTTT. It specifies CASSELFEDQPQHF.

J is TRBJ1-4 and V is TRBV20-1; D ambiguous. V gave up 0 bases and J gave up 5 bases, with 16 bases separating them. The CDR3 has 16 amino acids. Germline assignment: CDR1 DFQATT and CDR2 SNEGSKA (reference sequence). CDR3 region: CSARDGQELINEKLFF. In DNA form, the CDR3 reads TGCAGTGCTAGAGATGGGCAGGAGTTGATAAATGAAAAACTGTTTTTT.

This clonotype was seen more than once but under ten times. The chain links TRBV20-1 to TRBJ1-5; no clear D gene. Germline V gives CDR1 DFQATT, CDR2 SNEGSKA (reference sequence). The CDR3 is made up of 12 amino acids. V was cut by 5 bases and J by 2 bases, with 7 bases left in between. The CDR3 reads CSAATGNQPQHF. The CDR3 coding sequence is TGCAGTGCTGCCACAGGCAATCAGCCCCAGCATTTT.

This clonotype was seen a single time. The J gene is TRBJ2-7, the V gene TRBV20-1; D might be TRBD1 or TRBD2, each matching 6 bases. The CDR3 is made up of 13 amino acids. Germline values: CDR1 DFQATT, CDR2 SNEGSKA (reference sequence). V lost 6 bases and J 10 bases, leaving 22 bases between the germline ends. The CDR3 sequence is CSARRAKGEAQYF. CDR3 DNA sequence: TGCAGTGCCAGAAGGGCTAAGGGGGAGGCCCAGTACTTC.

CDR3 protein: CASSPIGQGAGKLFF. CDR3 sequence (DNA): TGTGCCAGCAGTCCGATCGGACAGGGGGCAGGAAAACTGTTTTTT. The rearrangement links TRBV25-1 to TRBJ1-4; TRBD1 agrees at 11 bases. This CDR3 region has 15 residues. Germline values: CDR1 MGHDK, CDR2 SYGVNS. With 5 bases clipped from V and 10 bases from J, the junction kept 9 bases outside the gene matches.

The chain combines TRBV12-3 or TRBV12-4 with TRBJ2-7, with D hard to call. This CDR3 is built from 12 residues. V was trimmed by 2 bases and J by 7 bases, leaving 9 bases between them. For the CDR3, the DNA is TGTGCCAGCAGTTTACTGAGGAATGAGCAGTACTTC. It translates to CASSLLRNEQYF.

The rearrangement links TRBV20-1 to TRBJ2-3; TRBD2 matches 12 bases. CDR3 length equals 17 residues. The V and J ends lost 3 bases and 2 bases, in that order; junction bases with no gene match: 9. CDR1 DFQATT and CDR2 SNEGSKA come from the germline V gene (reference sequence). CDR3 loop: CSASSPWTSGITDTQYF. CDR3 DNA: TGCAGTGCTAGTTCCCCCTGGACTAGCGGGATCACAGATACGCAGTATTTT.

For this clonotype: The DNA is omitted, as the CDR3 cannot be located on it reliably, and the CDR3 follows TCRdb's listing. The chain joins TRBV11-1 to TRBJ2-1; the D call TRBD2 from the table was never checked on the DNA. The CDR3 region is 23 residues in length, termini included. Germline-derived CDR1 and CDR2 are SGHAT and FQDESV (reference sequence). CDR3 region: CASSFYICSATIGPRRPYNEQFF.

The rearrangement joins TRBV27 to TRBJ2-3; 7 nucleotides agree with TRBD2. V gave up 2 bases and J gave up 2 bases; unmatched junction bases: 10. CDR3 length: 17 residues. Germline assignment: CDR1 MNHEY and CDR2 SMNVEV (reference sequence). The CDR3 loop is CASSLNRLAEPTDTQYF. The CDR3 coding sequence is TGTGCCAGCAGTTTAAATAGGCTAGCGGAGCCCACAGATACGCAGTATTTT.

The chain couples TRBV20-1 to TRBJ2-7; 7 bases align to TRBD2. The V segment lost 5 bases and the J segment 2 bases; nucleotides outside the gene matches: 3. The CDR3 is 12 residues long. From germline, CDR1 is DFQATT and CDR2 SNEGSKA (reference sequence). CDR3 sequence (DNA): TGCAGTGCTCCGACTAGCACCTACGAGCAGTACTTC. Translating gives CSAPTSTYEQYF.

This clonotype was picked up a small number of times. The chain joins TRBV12-3 or TRBV12-4 to TRBJ2-1; 8 positions match TRBD2. The CDR3 consists of 11 residues. The trim removed 10 bases at V and 8 bases at J, leaving 4 bases unmatched. For the CDR3, the DNA is TGTGCCACCCGGGAGGGGGATGAGCAGTTCTTC. Translated, it gives CATREGDEQFF.

The chain combines TRBV11-1 with TRBJ2-6, with 11 bases identical to TRBD2. V gave up 6 bases and J gave up 15 bases; unmatched junction bases: 4. This CDR3 has 12 amino acids. CDR1 is SGHAT and CDR2 is FQDESV in the germline V gene (reference sequence). CDR3 nucleotide sequence: TGTGCCAGCAGAAGACTAGCGGGGCCCCTGACTTTC. It specifies CASRRLAGPLTF. Looking up the rest from reference TRBV11-1 and TRBJ2-6 gives the full variable domain: EAEVAQSPRYKITEKSQAVAFWCDPISGHATLYWYRQILGQGPELLVQFQDESVVDDSQLPKDRFSAERLKGVDSTLKIQPAELGDSAMYLCASRRLAGPLTFGAGSRLTVL.

This chain uses TRBV6-2 or TRBV6-3 with TRBJ2-5; 10 bases match TRBD1. The trim removed 2 bases at V and 3 bases at J, leaving 12 bases unmatched. CDR3 length: 18 residues. Per the germline V gene, CDR1 is MNHEY and CDR2 is SVGEGT. CDR3 DNA sequence: TGTGCCAGCAGTTACCAACTATCCGGGACAGGGGACGAAGAGACCCAGTACTTC. Its translation: CASSYQLSGTGDEETQYF.

The rearrangement joins TRBV4-1 to TRBJ2-7, with a tentative D call TRBD2 (5 bases). This CDR3 is built from 14 residues. Germline lookup yields CDR1 MGHRA and CDR2 YSYEKL. The ends were cut back, 5 bases at V and 4 bases at J, with 15 bases in the middle. The CDR3 here is CASSARTPPYEQYF. The CDR3, as DNA: TGCGCCAGCAGCGCGAGGACTCCTCCTTACGAGCAGTACTTC.

The rearrangement links TRBV28 to TRBJ2-5, with D maybe TRBD2 (6 bases). The CDR3 extends over 19 amino acids. Germline CDR1 is MDHEN and CDR2 is SYDVKM. Trimming stripped 1 base from V and 2 bases from J, with 23 bases between. The CDR3 sequence: CASSLFSLAGPAQQETQYF. Here the CDR3 DNA reads TGTGCCAGCAGTTTATTTTCCCTTGCGGGACCAGCCCAGCAAGAGACCCAGTACTTC.

The chain carries TRBV9 and TRBJ2-1; TRBD2 matches 8 bases. With the DNA end fitting TRBJ2-7 better, the J assignment may be wrong. CDR3 length equals 16 residues. The germline V gene has CDR1 SGDLS and CDR2 YYNGEE. CDR3 sequence reads: CASSSAGALSYNEQYF. The CDR3 bases are TGTGCCAGCAGCTCAGCGGGAGCTCTGTCCTACAATGAGCAGTACTTC.

CDR3 nucleotide sequence: TGTGCCAGCAGCTTAGCGAGGGACGGGGAAACAGCCGGGACTAGCCCCCCGCGCCAGTATTTT. It yields the protein CASSLARDGETAGTSPPRQYF. The chain is built from TRBV7-6 and TRBJ2-3; TRBD2 matches at 9 bases. Looked up from germline, CDR1 is SGHVS and CDR2 is FNYEAQ. The CDR3 has 21 amino acids. The V gene end was trimmed by 0 bases and the J gene end by 12 bases; junction bases not matched to a gene: 28.

The rearrangement joins TRBV30 to TRBJ2-3; D is possibly TRBD1 or TRBD2 (5 bases each). V lost 8 bases to trimming and J lost 5 bases, with 17 bases between them. The germline V gene has CDR1 GTSNPN and CDR2 SVGIG (reference sequence). The CDR3 runs 13 residues. CDR3 amino acids: CARGLGLGDTQYF. CDR3 coding DNA: TGTGCCCGGGGCCTCGGGCTTGGAGATACGCAGTATTTT.

CDR3 sequence reads: CSASPPDDSYEQYF. The CDR3 nucleotides read TGCAGTGCTAGCCCCCCGGACGACTCCTACGAGCAGTACTTC. This sequence joins TRBV20-1 and TRBJ2-7; D gene ambiguous. V lost 3 bases to trimming and J lost 0 bases, with 12 bases between them. This CDR3 region has 14 residues. Germline V lookup: CDR1 DFQATT, CDR2 SNEGSKA (reference sequence).

This clonotype was counted only a few times. The V call is TRBV28, the J call TRBJ2-3; 8 bases fit TRBD2. This CDR3 contains 14 residues. CDR1 is MDHEN, CDR2 SYDVKM, per germline. J lost 1 base, V lost 8 bases, and 5 bases had no gene match. CDR3 DNA: TGTGCCAGCGGCCGGACTAGCCGCACAGATACGCAGTATTTT. The encoded protein is CASGRTSRTDTQYF.

Written as DNA, the CDR3 is TGTGCCAGCAGCCTCGGAAAGGCACTCGGGGAGCAGTACTTC. Translating gives CASSLGKALGEQYF. V usage is TRBV3-1 and J usage is TRBJ2-7; no firm D call. There are 14 residues in the CDR3. From germline, CDR1 is LGHDT and CDR2 YNNKEL (reference sequence). The ends were cut back, 4 bases at V and 7 bases at J, with 17 bases in the middle.

This chain links TRBV18 with TRBJ2-7; TRBD1 matches at 10 bases. Unmatched junction bases numbered 7, after V lost 5 bases and J lost 3 bases. Germline CDR1 KGHSH, CDR2 LQKENI. This CDR3 comprises 15 residues. The CDR3: CASSSPDRGFYEQYF. CDR3 nucleotide sequence: TGTGCCAGCTCATCCCCGGACAGGGGGTTCTACGAGCAGTACTTC.

The rearrangement uses TRBV6-6 and TRBJ1-1; the D is unclear. Germline V gives CDR1 MNHNY, CDR2 SVGAGI (reference sequence). This CDR3 is 13 amino acids long. Deletions cut 5 bases from V and 6 bases from J, with 13 bases between. The CDR3 is CASSDREGSEAFF. The CDR3 bases are TGTGCCAGCAGTGACCGGGAGGGTTCTGAAGCTTTCTTT.

The chain is built from TRBV7-8 and TRBJ2-5; 14 nucleotides match TRBD2. The V segment lost 5 bases and the J segment 11 bases; nucleotides outside the gene matches: 13. Looked up from germline, CDR1 is SGHVS and CDR2 is FQNEAQ. There are 16 residues in the CDR3. The CDR3 loop is CASSRPGLAGVDEQYF. CDR3 bases: TGTGCCAGCAGCCGACCGGGACTAGCGGGAGTTGATGAGCAGTACTTC.

The gene calls are TRBV24-1 and TRBJ1-5; weak D call: TRBD1 (5 bases). V was trimmed by 3 bases and J by 7 bases, leaving 21 bases between them. The CDR3 covers 17 residues. The germline gives CDR1 KGHDR, CDR2 SFDVKD. The CDR3: CATSDALRGVEEQPQHF. As DNA, the CDR3 is TGTGCCACCAGTGATGCCCTGCGGGGCGTCGAGGAGCAGCCCCAGCATTTT.